The 27 T cell receptor beta chains in this list originate from one sample, sequenced in a study of cytomegalovirus exposure and HLA in healthy donors. A multiplex PCR was run with 60 Vbeta primers and 13 Jbeta primers. This table comes from immunoSEQ multiplex PCR, and its TCRdb copy is limited to in-frame clones, with some not included. This sample has approximately 210,000 clones, with around 75% found just once. Sequenced sample: PBMCs. All receptors derive from a woman in her forties or fifties in good health and CMV-seronegative.

The sample holds a few counts of this clone. The chain is built from TRBV7-9 and TRBJ2-6; D not resolved. This CDR3 is built from 17 residues. Between the trimmed V and J ends, which lost 3 bases and 0 bases, there was a span of 12 bases. The V gene's germline CDR1 is SEHNR and CDR2 FQNEAQ (reference sequence). The CDR3 DNA sequence: TGTGCCAGCAGCTTGCGGATCGAAGACTCTGGGGCCAACGTCCTGACTTTC. Protein sequence: CASSLRIEDSGANVLTF.

The chain carries TRBV7-8 and TRBJ2-7; 12 nucleotides match TRBD2. J was trimmed by 3 bases and V by 5 bases; bases with no gene match: 11. Germline CDR1 reads SGHVS; CDR2 reads FQNEAQ. CDR3 length equals 17 residues. CDR3 sequence reads: CASSESRVTSGSYEQYF. CDR3 coding DNA: TGTGCCAGCAGCGAAAGCCGAGTGACTAGCGGGAGCTACGAGCAGTACTTC.

The chain has TRBV27 and TRBJ1-2; 11 bases align to TRBD1. The CDR3 spans 14 residues. The germline gives CDR1 MNHEY, CDR2 SMNVEV (reference sequence). The junction had 6 bases not matched to a gene; V was cut back by 5 bases and J by 7 bases. The CDR3 DNA reads as TGTGCCAGCAGTCCCGGACAGGGGGCGTTTGGCTACACCTTC. Its protein is CASSPGQGAFGYTF.

This sequence joins TRBV18 and TRBJ2-3; D is ambiguous. The germline gives CDR1 KGHSH, CDR2 LQKENI. Trimming removed 6 bases from V and 1 base from J, with 11 bases in between. This CDR3 is built from 14 residues. CDR3 nucleotides: TGTGCCAGCTCCTTAAGCCGGGGCACAGATACGCAGTATTTT. It specifies CASSLSRGTDTQYF.

This clone turned up a few times. This sequence joins TRBV10-3 and TRBJ1-4, with no clear D. The germline V gene has CDR1 ENHRY and CDR2 SYGVKD. The CDR3 is made up of 14 amino acids. The CDR3 bases are TGTGCAACCGGCCCAGGCCGCCCTGATGAAAAACTGTTTTTT. Translation gives CATGPGRPDEKLFF.

V is TRBV25-1 and J is TRBJ1-6; possibly TRBD1 for D (5 bases). The CDR3 has 16 residues. Germline V gene data show CDR1 as MGHDK and CDR2 as SYGVNS. V dropped 5 bases and J dropped 5 bases, with 16 bases sitting between them. The CDR3 region is CASSLVGADNNSPLHF. For the CDR3, the DNA is TGTGCCAGCAGTTTGGTAGGGGCAGACAATAATTCACCCCTCCACTTT.

V is TRBV6-1 and J is TRBJ1-2; a possible D gene is TRBD1 (5 bases). This CDR3 spans 14 amino acids. Germline V CDR1 and CDR2: MNHNS, SASEGT. V was clipped by 2 bases and J by 1 base, with 8 bases between them. This chain's CDR3 is CASSEPRDNYGYTF. CDR3 sequence (DNA): TGTGCCAGCAGTGAACCCAGGGATAACTATGGCTACACCTTC.

The V call is TRBV19, the J call TRBJ1-5, with TRBD1 identical over 7 bases. The CDR3 covers 17 residues. V dropped 7 bases and J dropped 0; count of bases not matched to a gene: 12. The germline gives CDR1 LNHDA, CDR2 SQIVND (reference sequence). This CDR3 reads CASKPGQAHYSNQPQHF. In DNA, the CDR3 is TGTGCCAGTAAGCCCGGACAGGCCCATTATAGCAATCAGCCCCAGCATTTT.

The CDR3 bases are TGCGCCAGCAGGAGAGCTACAGGGGGCGCGGATGGCTACACCTTC. This translates into CASRRATGGADGYTF. The rearrangement links TRBV10-2 to TRBJ1-2, with TRBD1 matching over 9 bases. Germline assignment: CDR1 WSHSY and CDR2 SAAADI. The CDR3 has 15 amino acids. J was trimmed by 6 bases and V by 6 bases; bases with no gene match: 11.

The V gene is TRBV2, the J gene TRBJ1-5; D uncertain. This CDR3 comprises 14 residues. Trimming shortened V by 9 bases and J by 11 bases, and 23 bases separated the two germline ends. In germline, CDR1 is SNHLY, CDR2 FYNNEI. The CDR3 reads CASCSSLTRMTQHF. For the CDR3, the DNA is TGTGCCAGTTGTTCATCGCTGACTCGCATGACCCAGCATTTT.

This rearrangement joins TRBV7-2 to TRBJ2-7; TRBD1 agrees at 9 bases. The CDR3 has 15 residues. Germline V gene sequence: CDR1 SGHTA, CDR2 FQGNSA. With V trimmed by 5 bases and J by 2 bases, 7 bases remained unmatched. The CDR3 here is CASSVRDREPYEQYF. The CDR3 region has the DNA TGTGCCAGCAGCGTCCGGGACAGGGAGCCCTACGAGCAGTACTTC.

Note on this clone: At one end, the junction sequence differs from germline, possibly due to a read error. The chain is built from TRBV7-9 and TRBJ1-6, with 7 bases lining up with TRBD1. CDR1 and CDR2 (germline): SEHNR, FQNEAQ (reference sequence). The CDR3 contains 16 residues. CDR3 coding DNA: TGTTCCAGCAGCTCGCATCGACAGGGTGGGATTTCACCCCTCCACTTT. Translation: CSSSSHRQGGISPLHF.

In this sample, this clone turned up once. The chain uses TRBV4-1 and TRBJ2-2; perhaps TRBD2 as D (7 bases). The CDR3 covers 15 residues. The V and J ends lost 4 bases and 4 bases respectively, with 13 bases between them. Germline V gives CDR1 MGHRA, CDR2 YSYEKL. Here the CDR3 reads CASSLEGGRTGELFF. The CDR3 DNA follows: TGCGCCAGCAGCCTAGAGGGGGGGCGCACCGGGGAGCTGTTTTTT.

The chain has TRBV15 and TRBJ2-2, with 11 bases matching TRBD1. Germline V CDR1 and CDR2: LNHNV, YYDKDF (reference sequence). The V gene end was trimmed by 5 bases and the J gene end by 7 bases; junction bases not matched to a gene: 3. The CDR3 is 14 amino acids. DNA of the CDR3: TGTGCCACCAGCGGACAGGGGGCCGGCGGGGAGCTGTTTTTT. This translates into CATSGQGAGGELFF.

The rearrangement links TRBV7-2 to TRBJ2-7, with 7 bases fitting TRBD2. V shed 1 base, J shed 3 bases, and the junction held 3 bases outside the gene matches. Germline V gives CDR1 SGHTA, CDR2 FQGNSA. The CDR3 runs to 14 residues. This chain's CDR3 is CASSLGREGYEQYF. The CDR3 DNA follows: TGTGCCAGCAGCTTAGGCAGGGAGGGCTACGAGCAGTACTTC.

This clone was counted only a few times. The V gene is TRBV7-9, the J gene TRBJ1-1; D uncertain. The germline V and J ends were trimmed by 3 bases and 1 base, with 6 bases remaining between them. CDR1 and CDR2 (germline): SEHNR, FQNEAQ (reference sequence). The CDR3 is made up of 13 amino acids. The CDR3 DNA is TGTGCCAGCAGCTTCAGTAAGAACACTGAAGCTTTCTTT. Translation gives CASSFSKNTEAFF.

The V gene is TRBV15, the J gene TRBJ1-1; D is undetermined. This CDR3 has 13 amino acids. V dropped 0 bases and J dropped 3 bases, with 5 bases sitting between them. The germline gives CDR1 LNHNV, CDR2 YYDKDF (reference sequence). As DNA, the CDR3 is TGTGCCACCAGCAGAGATCAGGACACTGAAGCTTTCTTT. Translating it yields CATSRDQDTEAFF.

The chain is built from TRBV15 and TRBJ1-4; no reliable D call. The germline V gene has CDR1 LNHNV and CDR2 YYDKDF (reference sequence). This CDR3 is built from 13 residues. With 5 bases removed from V and 5 bases from J, the gap between germline ends came to 9 bases. In nucleotides, the CDR3 is TGTGCCACCAGCGAGTGGTTGAATGAAAAACTGTTTTTT. Protein sequence: CATSEWLNEKLFF.

The V call is TRBV18, the J call TRBJ2-3, with a tentative D call TRBD1 (5 bases). The germline CDR1 and CDR2 sequences are KGHSH and LQKENI. CDR3 length: 18 amino acids. Trimming removed 8 bases from V and 0 bases from J, with 24 bases in between. In DNA, the CDR3 is TGTGCCAGCGCAACGTTCCCCCATGACAGTTCTAGCACAGATACGCAGTATTTT. It specifies CASATFPHDSSSTDTQYF.

This clone turned up a few times. The chain carries TRBV6-1 and TRBJ1-2, with a tentative D call TRBD1 (6 bases). Germline V gene data show CDR1 as MNHNS and CDR2 as SASEGT. V shed 6 bases and J shed 6 bases, with 14 bases lying between them. This CDR3 region has 13 residues. CDR3 loop: CASRNTGRDGYTF. DNA for the CDR3: TGTGCCAGCAGAAATACAGGGAGAGATGGCTACACCTTC.

The chain carries TRBV19 and TRBJ1-5; weak D call: TRBD1 (5 bases). Trimming shortened V by 1 base and J by 4 bases, and 8 bases separated the two germline ends. Germline CDR1 and CDR2: LNHDA and SQIVND (reference sequence). The CDR3 is 14 amino acids. The CDR3 nucleotides are TGTGCCAGTAGTATAGCTAAGGGGAATCAGCCCCAGCATTTT. This gives the protein CASSIAKGNQPQHF.

This clone occurred a few times. This chain links TRBV28 with TRBJ2-7, with D maybe TRBD2 (5 bases). The length of the CDR3 is 14 residues. Germline lookup yields CDR1 MDHEN and CDR2 SYDVKM. Trimming took off 3 bases at V and 5 bases at J, with 14 bases between the two ends. CDR3 amino acids: CASSLGQARDEQYF. The CDR3 DNA reads TGTGCCAGCAGTTTGGGTCAGGCGAGGGACGAGCAGTACTTC.

The chain recombines TRBV5-1 with TRBJ1-1, with 8 bases that match TRBD1. The germline gives CDR1 SGHRS, CDR2 YFSETQ. The CDR3 has 14 residues. V trimming: 0 bases; J trimming: 4 bases; junction bases outside the gene matches: 2. CDR3 loop: CASSLDGQGTEAFF. CDR3 bases: TGCGCCAGCAGCTTGGACGGACAGGGCACTGAAGCTTTCTTT.

The V call is TRBV6-1, the J call TRBJ1-6, with 7 bases lining up with TRBD1. CDR3 length: 15 amino acids. V was pared by 7 bases and J by 4 bases, with 7 bases of the junction left unmatched. Looked up from germline, CDR1 is MNHNS and CDR2 is SASEGT. As DNA, the CDR3 is TGTGCCAGCACCCCTGACAGGGCGTATAATTCACCCCTCCACTTT. Residues: CASTPDRAYNSPLHF.

This rearrangement joins TRBV6-5 to TRBJ2-7, with 8 bases identical to TRBD1. Per germline, CDR1 MNHEY and CDR2 SVGAGI. This CDR3 has 15 residues. J was trimmed by 7 bases and V by 6 bases; bases with no gene match: 14. CDR3 DNA: TGTGCCAGCAGACAGTCCGGGACAGGAACATGGGAGCAGTACTTC. It translates to CASRQSGTGTWEQYF.

V gene TRBV18 combines with J gene TRBJ2-3; D may be TRBD2 (7 bases). The germline V gene has CDR1 KGHSH and CDR2 LQKENI. The CDR3 length is 15 residues. V lost 2 bases, J lost 6 bases, and 15 bases lay in between. CDR3 DNA: TGTGCCAGCTCACCATTCGGCGGGGGCGGGGATACGCAGTATTTT. It codes for CASSPFGGGGDTQYF.

The rearrangement links TRBV6-6 to TRBJ2-1; 13 bases line up with TRBD2. The CDR3 covers 14 residues. J was trimmed by 9 bases and V by 10 bases; bases with no gene match: 9. Germline lookup yields CDR1 MNHNY and CDR2 SVGAGI (reference sequence). CDR3 DNA: TGTGCCACCCAGGGACTAGCGGGGCGGGGTGAGCAGTTCTTC. Its translation is CATQGLAGRGEQFF.